This TCR beta chain originates from a study of graft-versus-host responses after intestinal transplantation. Note on this clone: Its antigen remains unidentified.

Trimming cost V 2 bases and J 5 bases; bases outside gene matches: 10. CDR1 and CDR2 (germline): SGHTA, FQGNSA. This CDR3 comprises 17 residues. The table came from immunoSEQ multiplex PCR; TCRdb's copy has only in-frame clones and leaves some out. In the table there are some 110,000 clones, around 94% of which are singletons. The clonotype was recovered from a human donor who was the organ donor for an intestinal transplant. This sequence joins TRBV7-2 and TRBJ2-3; TRBD2 matches 10 bases. The material sequenced was unstimulated CD8+ T cells sorted from spleen or lymph node cells, taken before transplant. The CDR3 loop is CASSLPRLAGMVDTQYF. The CDR3 DNA is TGTGCCAGCAGCTTACCTCGACTAGCGGGTATGGTAGATACGCAGTATTTT.